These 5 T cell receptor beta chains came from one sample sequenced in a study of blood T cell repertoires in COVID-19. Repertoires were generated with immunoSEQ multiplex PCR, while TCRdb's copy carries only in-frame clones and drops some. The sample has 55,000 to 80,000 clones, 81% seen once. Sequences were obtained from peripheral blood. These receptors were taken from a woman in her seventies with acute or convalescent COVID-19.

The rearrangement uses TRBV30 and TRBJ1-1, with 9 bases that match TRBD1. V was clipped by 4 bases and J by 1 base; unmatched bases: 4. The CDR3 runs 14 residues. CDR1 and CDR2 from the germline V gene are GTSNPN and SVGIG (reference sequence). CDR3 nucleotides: TGTGCCTGGAAATGGACAGGGGCGAACACTGAAGCTTTCTTT. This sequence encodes CAWKWTGANTEAFF.

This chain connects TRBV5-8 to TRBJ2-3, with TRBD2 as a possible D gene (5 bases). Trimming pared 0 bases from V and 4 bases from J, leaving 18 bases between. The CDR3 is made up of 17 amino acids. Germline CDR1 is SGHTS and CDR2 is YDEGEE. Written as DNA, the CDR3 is TGTGCCAGCAGCTTGGAAGGACCCCAGTGGGGAGCAGATACGCAGTATTTT. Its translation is CASSLEGPQWGADTQYF.

DNA of the CDR3: TGTGCCACCGTAGAGCGGGAGGGCCCTTACGAGCAGTACTTC. It yields the protein CATVEREGPYEQYF. This chain uses TRBV10-3 with TRBJ2-7; 10 nucleotides line up with TRBD2. Germline loops: CDR1 ENHRY, CDR2 SYGVKD. The CDR3 runs to 14 residues. The trim removed 10 bases at V and 4 bases at J, leaving 10 bases unmatched.

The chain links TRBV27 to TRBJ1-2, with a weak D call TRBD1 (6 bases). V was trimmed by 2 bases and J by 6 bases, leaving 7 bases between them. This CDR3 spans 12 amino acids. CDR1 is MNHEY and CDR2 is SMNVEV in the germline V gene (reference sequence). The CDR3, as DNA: TGTGCCAGCAGTTTACAGGGGCATGGCTACACCTTC. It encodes CASSLQGHGYTF.

For the CDR3, the DNA is TGCAGTGCGAAGGGGGTAGATACGCAGTATTTT. Amino acids: CSAKGVDTQYF. The chain has TRBV20-1 and TRBJ2-3, with D perhaps TRBD1 (6 bases). Germline CDR1 is DFQATT and CDR2 is SNEGSKA (reference sequence). The CDR3 covers 11 residues. The V end lost 6 bases, the J end lost 5 bases, and 9 bases lay between the germline ends.